This is a list of T cell receptor beta chains from one sample in a study of blood T cells in healthy people across ages. TCRdb re-called the 5' RACE reads with MiXCR, one entry per CDR3 protein. The sample contains some 690,000 distinct CDR3 sequences, approximately 21% of which appear only once. The source material was blood. All receptors come from a man between 65 and 80 years old in good health. CDR3s include the opening cysteine and the closing phenylalanine or tryptophan. D genes are given only for firm matches. Not every row has a clone size; where given, it reads once, few, many or a size class.

d_gene	j_gene	abundance	v_gene	CDR3nt	CDR3aa
-	TRBJ1-5	few	TRBV7-9	TGTGCCAGCAGCTTCGGGGTATCCAACAATCAGCCCCAGCATTTT	CASSFGVSNNQPQHF
TRBD1	TRBJ1-1	-	TRBV10-3	TGTGCCATCAGTGCAGACAGGGGACTTACTGAAGCTTTCTTT	CAISADRGLTEAFF
-	TRBJ2-1	few	TRBV11-1	TGTGCCAGCAGCTTATGGTCCGGTGAGCAGTTCTTC	CASSLWSGEQFF
-	TRBJ2-3	-	TRBV3-1	TGTGCCAGCAGCCAAGATCGGTTTCGGAGCACAGATACGCAGTATTTT	CASSQDRFRSTDTQYF
-	TRBJ2-1	-	TRBV4-3	TGCGCCAGCAGCCACCGAGGGAGCAATGTGCAGTTCTTC	CASSHRGSNVQFF
-	TRBJ2-5	few	TRBV29-1	TGCAGCGCTGCGGACACCCAAGAGACCCAGTACTTC	CSAADTQETQYF
-	TRBJ1-3	-	TRBV4-3	TGCGCCAGCAGCCAAGATCTAGGTGGGACGGAAAAAAGAAACACCATATATTTT	CASSQDLGGTEKRNTIYF
TRBD1	TRBJ2-5	many	TRBV5-1	TGCGCCAGCAGACCGAAGACAGGGGGTCCGGAGACCCAGTACTTC	CASRPKTGGPETQYF
-	TRBJ2-3	-	TRBV5-1	TGCGCCAGCAGCTTGGGAGGGGGAAAAGATACGCAGTATTTT	CASSLGGGKDTQYF
-	TRBJ1-5	few	TRBV3-1	TGTGCCAGCAGCCAAGATCTTGCCCTAAACACCAATCAGCCCCAGCATTTT	CASSQDLALNTNQPQHF
TRBD1	TRBJ1-2	few	TRBV28	TGTGCCAGCAGTTCCCACTCAAGGACAGGACGAGGCTATGGCTACACCTTC	CASSSHSRTGRGYGYTF
-	TRBJ1-2	many	TRBV10-3	TGTGCCATCAGTGATAGGAGGGCAGGGCCCGACCATAACTATGGCTACACCTTC	CAISDRRAGPDHNYGYTF
-	TRBJ1-2	-	TRBV12-3/TRBV12-4	TGTGCCAGTGGGCAGAACTATGGCTACACCTTC	CASGQNYGYTF
-	TRBJ2-1	many	TRBV7-3	TGTGCCAGCAGCGGCAACAGGGATAATGAGCAGTTCTTC	CASSGNRDNEQFF
TRBD2	TRBJ2-5	-	TRBV6-5	TGTGCCAGCAGTCCGGGACTAGCGGGAAGGGTGGAGACCCAGTACTTC	CASSPGLAGRVETQYF
-	TRBJ2-3	few	TRBV7-3	TGTGCCAGCAGCTTAACGCTGACACCTAGCACAGATACGCAGTATTTT	CASSLTLTPSTDTQYF
TRBD2	TRBJ2-7	few	TRBV25-1	TGTGCCAGCAGTGGACTAGCGGGTACGGCGCAGTACTTC	CASSGLAGTAQYF
-	TRBJ2-3	few	TRBV7-9	TGTGCCAGCAGCTGGTTGTCCACGGACACAGATACGCAGTATTTT	CASSWLSTDTDTQYF
-	TRBJ2-2	-	TRBV4-3	TGCGCCAGCAGCCAAGATCTCCTGGCGGTACCAAGGGAGCTGTTTTTT	CASSQDLLAVPRELFF
TRBD2	TRBJ2-1	-	TRBV2	TGTGCCAGCACCGCACTAGCGGGAGCCTACAATGAGCAGTTCTTC	CASTALAGAYNEQFF
-	TRBJ2-5	few	TRBV5-5	TGTGCCAGCAGCCTAGGGGAATACGAGACCCAGTACTTC	CASSLGEYETQYF
-	TRBJ2-5	-	TRBV19	TGTGCCAGTAGTATGGACCGGGAGACCCAGTACTTC	CASSMDRETQYF
-	TRBJ2-3	few	TRBV2	TGTGCCAGCAAGGCGCGGATCACAGATACGCAGTATTTT	CASKARITDTQYF
-	TRBJ2-3	-	TRBV5-6	TGTGCCAGCAGCTCGCTGGCGGTCCCCACAGATACGCAGTATTTT	CASSSLAVPTDTQYF
TRBD1	TRBJ1-2	-	TRBV14	TGTGCCAGCAGCCCCCTCCCGCGGACAGGTCCTAACTATGGCTACACCTTC	CASSPLPRTGPNYGYTF
-	TRBJ2-2	-	TRBV12-3/TRBV12-4	TGTGCCAGCAGGGGACAAATCACCGGGGAGCTGTTTTTT	CASRGQITGELFF
-	TRBJ2-2	few	TRBV14	TGTGCCAGCAGCCAGGCAGGGTTCACCGGGGAGCTGTTTTTT	CASSQAGFTGELFF
-	TRBJ1-1	many	TRBV5-6	TGTGCCAGCAGCCCCTATGGGAGCTACCCGATGGAAGCTTTCTTT	CASSPYGSYPMEAFF
-	TRBJ1-1	-	TRBV10-1	TGCGCCAGCACGGACAGCAAGAACACTGAAGCTTTCTTT	CASTDSKNTEAFF
-	TRBJ2-1	many	TRBV5-6	TGTGCCAGCAGTTTGGTGGGACTGAACTACAATGAGCAGTTCTTC	CASSLVGLNYNEQFF
-	TRBJ2-1	-	TRBV2	TGTACCAGCAAGATTGGGGAAAGGGATGAGCAGTTCTTC	CTSKIGERDEQFF
-	TRBJ2-5	-	TRBV7-2	TGTGCCAGCAGCTTAGGCGCGGTAGGGGAGACCCAGTACTTC	CASSLGAVGETQYF
TRBD1	TRBJ2-7	-	TRBV5-5	TGTGCCAGCAGCTCCTTCGACAGGGGGAGCTCCTACGAGCAGTACTTC	CASSSFDRGSSYEQYF
-	TRBJ2-1	few	TRBV7-9	TGTGCCAGCAGCTTAGAAGGGAAGCAGTTCTTC	CASSLEGKQFF
TRBD2	TRBJ2-2	-	TRBV4-3	TGCGCCAGCAGCCAAGGGGTTCCGACAGGACTAGCGAGTAACACCGGGGAGCTGTTTTTT	CASSQGVPTGLASNTGELFF
-	TRBJ2-2	-	TRBV7-8	TGTGCCAGCAGGGAGCTGGGGGGAACGAACACCGGGGAGCTGTTTTTT	CASRELGGTNTGELFF
TRBD1	TRBJ2-6	few	TRBV28	TGTGCCAGCAGCTCCGACAGGGTTGCTGGGGCCAACGTCCTGACTTTC	CASSSDRVAGANVLTF
TRBD2	TRBJ2-5	few	TRBV7-2	TGTGCCAGCAGCTTGCGGGGGGCGCCGGTGGAGACCCAGTACTTC	CASSLRGAPVETQYF
-	TRBJ2-7	-	TRBV3-1	TGTGCCAGCAGCCGACTTTCGAACGAGCAGTACTTC	CASSRLSNEQYF
-	TRBJ1-5	-	TRBV20-1	TGCAGTGCGGACGAGGGGGGCTATAGCAATCAGCCCCAGCATTTT	CSADEGGYSNQPQHF
TRBD2	TRBJ2-3	-	TRBV5-1	TGCGCCAGCAGCTTGGCCAAACCGGGACTAGGGGTCACAGATACGCAGTATTTT	CASSLAKPGLGVTDTQYF
-	TRBJ2-5	few	TRBV21-1	TGTGCCAGCAGGCGGGCCCGGGAGACCCAGTACTTC	CASRRARETQYF
-	TRBJ1-2	-	TRBV20-1	TGCAGTGCTAGAGATCTTTCCCTGGCAGGACTTGCTGCAGGGTATGGCTACACCTTC	CSARDLSLAGLAAGYGYTF
TRBD2	TRBJ2-1	few	TRBV12-3/TRBV12-4	TGTGCCAGCAGTTCCCGACTAGCGGAGTGGGACAATGAGCAGTTCTTC	CASSSRLAEWDNEQFF
TRBD2	TRBJ2-1	few	TRBV12-3/TRBV12-4	TGTGCCAGCAGTTTGGGGCGGGGGGGCACTCAGCAGTTCTTC	CASSLGRGGTQQFF
-	TRBJ2-1	many	TRBV9	TGTGCCAGCAGCGTAGGGGCTAGCTCCTACAATGAGCAGTTCTTC	CASSVGASSYNEQFF